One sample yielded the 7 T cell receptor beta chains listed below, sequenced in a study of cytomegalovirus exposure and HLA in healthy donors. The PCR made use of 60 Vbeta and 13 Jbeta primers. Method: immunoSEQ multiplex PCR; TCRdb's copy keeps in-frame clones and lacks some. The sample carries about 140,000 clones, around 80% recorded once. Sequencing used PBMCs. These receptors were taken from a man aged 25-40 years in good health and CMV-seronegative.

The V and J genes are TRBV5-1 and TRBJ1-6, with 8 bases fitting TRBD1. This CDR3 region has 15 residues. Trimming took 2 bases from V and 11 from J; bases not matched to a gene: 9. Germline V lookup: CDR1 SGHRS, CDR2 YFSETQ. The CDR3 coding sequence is TGCGCCAGCAGCTTCTCCCAGGGGGCTATTGCACCCCTCCACTTT. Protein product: CASSFSQGAIAPLHF.

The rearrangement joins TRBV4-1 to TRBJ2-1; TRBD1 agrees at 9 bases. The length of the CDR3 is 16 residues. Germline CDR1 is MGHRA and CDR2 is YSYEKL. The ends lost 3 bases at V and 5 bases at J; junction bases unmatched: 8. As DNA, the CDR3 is TGCGCCAGCAGCCACCCCAGGGACAGGGAAAACAATGAGCAGTTCTTC. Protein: CASSHPRDRENNEQFF.

The CDR3 here is CASTDTGHYEQYF. The CDR3 bases are TGTGCCAGCACCGATACAGGGCACTACGAGCAGTACTTC. The V call is TRBV6-5, the J call TRBJ2-7; D possibly corresponds to TRBD1 (6 bases). CDR1 and CDR2 (germline): MNHEY, SVGAGI. This CDR3 has 13 residues. Trimming cost V 7 bases and J 3 bases, with 13 bases left between them.

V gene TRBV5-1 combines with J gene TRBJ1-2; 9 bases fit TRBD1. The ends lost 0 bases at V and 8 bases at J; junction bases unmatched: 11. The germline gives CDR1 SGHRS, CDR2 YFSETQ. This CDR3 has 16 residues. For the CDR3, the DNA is TGCGCCAGCAGCTTGGGCCCCCCCGGGACAGGGAACGGCTACACCTTC. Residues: CASSLGPPGTGNGYTF.

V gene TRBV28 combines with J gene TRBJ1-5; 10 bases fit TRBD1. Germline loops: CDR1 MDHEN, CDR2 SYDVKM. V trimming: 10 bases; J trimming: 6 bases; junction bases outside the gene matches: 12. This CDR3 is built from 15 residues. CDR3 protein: CAISRGDRGLQPQHF. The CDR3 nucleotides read TGTGCCATCAGCAGGGGAGACAGGGGGCTTCAGCCCCAGCATTTT.

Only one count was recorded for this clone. The CDR3 DNA follows: TGCGCCAGCAGCATATACTCTGGAAACACCATATATTTT. It codes for CASSIYSGNTIYF. V usage is TRBV5-1 and J usage is TRBJ1-3; D gene uncertain. The length of the CDR3 is 13 residues. V gave up 4 bases and J gave up 0 bases, with 5 bases separating them. CDR1 is SGHRS, CDR2 YFSETQ, per germline. The entire variable domain, with the rest obtained from reference TRBV5-1 and TRBJ1-3, is as follows: KAGVTQTPRYLIKTRGQQVTLSCSPISGHRSVSWYQQTPGQGLQFLFEYFSETQRNKGNFPGRFSGRQFSNSRSEMNVSTLELGDSALYLCASSIYSGNTIYFGEGSWLTVV.

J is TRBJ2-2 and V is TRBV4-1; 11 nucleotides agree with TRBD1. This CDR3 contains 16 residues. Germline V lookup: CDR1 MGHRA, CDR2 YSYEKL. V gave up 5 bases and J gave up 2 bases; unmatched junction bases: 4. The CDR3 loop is CASSYRTGGNTGELFF. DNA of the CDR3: TGCGCCAGCAGCTACCGGACAGGGGGCAACACCGGGGAGCTGTTTTTT.